The rows below give T cell receptor beta chains drawn from one sample of a study of blood T cell repertoires in COVID-19. Assay used: immunoSEQ multiplex PCR; TCRdb lists only in-frame clones, some missing. The sample holds approximately 180,000 clones, about 85% seen once. The sample consisted of PBMCs or T cells enriched from blood (not recorded which). The receptors stem from a man aged 40-49 years who had recovered from COVID-19. CDR3s include the opening cysteine and the closing phenylalanine or tryptophan. D genes are given only for firm matches. Rows may omit the clone size; those that give it use once, few, many or a size class.

- | - | TRBJ1-1 | TRBV18 | CASSPRADTEAFF | TGTGCCAGCTCACCACGGGCAGACACTGAAGCTTTCTTT
- | - | TRBJ1-5 | TRBV6-5 | CASSQGLYSNQPQHF | TGTGCCAGCAGCCAGGGGCTATATAGCAATCAGCCCCAGCATTTT
- | - | TRBJ1-6 | TRBV30 | CAWSVREPIRPLHF | TGTGCCTGGAGTGTCCGAGAACCGATTCGACCCCTCCACTTT
once | TRBD1 | TRBJ2-2 | TRBV19 | CASSEPGQGTGELFF | TGTGCCAGTAGCGAACCGGGACAGGGCACCGGGGAGCTGTTTTTT
- | TRBD1 | TRBJ1-5 | TRBV27 | CASSLNRGSNQPQHF | TGTGCCAGCAGTTTAAACAGGGGAAGCAATCAGCCCCAGCATTTT
- | - | TRBJ1-5 | TRBV9 | CASSVAIGGNQPQHF | TGTGCCAGCAGCGTAGCTATTGGTGGCAATCAGCCCCAGCATTTT
- | TRBD2 | TRBJ2-2 | TRBV11-2 | CASSLVASGSGYTGELFF | TGTGCCAGCAGCTTAGTGGCTAGCGGGAGTGGGTACACCGGGGAGCTGTTTTTT
- | - | TRBJ1-5 | TRBV28 | CASSSGLRPQHF | TGTGCCAGCAGTTCGGGTCTCCGGCCCCAGCATTTT
- | - | TRBJ1-2 | TRBV30 | CAWSPTDYGYTF | TGTGCCTGGAGTCCAACAGACTATGGCTACACCTTC
few | TRBD2 | TRBJ2-5 | TRBV7-2 | CASSLARVSGRASETQYF | TGTGCCAGCAGCTTAGCGCGGGTTAGCGGGAGGGCCTCTGAGACCCAGTACTTC
once | - | TRBJ2-6 | TRBV5-1 | CASSPTRPDSGANVLTF | TGCGCCAGCAGCCCGACAAGACCCGACTCTGGGGCCAACGTCCTGACTTTC
few | - | TRBJ2-3 | TRBV7-6 | CASSVQGTDTQYF | TGTGCCAGCAGCGTTCAGGGCACAGATACGCAGTATTTT
- | - | TRBJ2-7 | TRBV12-3/TRBV12-4 | CASSSGTYEQYF | TGTGCCAGCAGTTCCGGGACCTACGAGCAGTACTTC
few | TRBD2 | TRBJ2-1 | TRBV5-6 | CASSLDIKWEGNEQFF | TGTGCCAGCAGCTTGGATATTAAGTGGGAGGGTAATGAGCAGTTCTTC
- | TRBD1 | TRBJ1-5 | TRBV5-8 | CASSFTIGSGQGNQPQHF | TGTGCCAGCAGCTTTACAATTGGATCAGGACAGGGGAATCAGCCCCAGCATTTT
- | - | TRBJ1-5 | TRBV27 | CASSPQGFQPQHF | TGTGCCAGCAGTCCACAGGGTTTTCAGCCCCAGCATTTT
- | - | TRBJ1-6 | TRBV15 | CATSTPPAPLHF | TGTGCCACCAGCACTCCTCCCGCACCCCTCCACTTT
few | TRBD2 | TRBJ2-1 | TRBV5-1 | CASSITSGGPSYNEQFF | TGCGCCAGCAGTATAACTAGCGGGGGCCCCTCCTACAATGAGCAGTTCTTC
- | TRBD2 | TRBJ2-1 | TRBV25-1 | CASSESSGRANEQFF | TGTGCCAGCAGTGAATCTAGCGGGAGGGCCAATGAGCAGTTCTTC
- | - | TRBJ1-6 | TRBV6-5 | CASSYDGRSYNSPLHF | TGTGCCAGCAGTTACGATGGGAGATCCTATAATTCACCCCTCCACTTT
once | TRBD1 | TRBJ1-3 | TRBV29-1 | CSVGGTGGPGNTIYF | TGCAGCGTTGGCGGGACAGGGGGTCCTGGAAACACCATATATTTT
- | - | TRBJ2-3 | TRBV27 | CASSSRGDTQYF | TGTGCCAGCAGTTCCCGCGGGGATACGCAGTATTTT
- | - | TRBJ1-3 | TRBV30 | CAWSNQGGNTIYF | TGTGCCTGGAGTAACCAGGGGGGAAACACCATATATTTT
- | TRBD2 | TRBJ2-5 | TRBV28 | CASSPLAGAETQYF | TGTGCCAGCAGTCCGCTAGCGGGAGCGGAGACCCAGTACTTC
- | TRBD1 | TRBJ1-5 | TRBV24-1 | CATSDARTGLNQPQHF | TGTGCCACCAGTGATGCCCGGACAGGACTTAATCAGCCCCAGCATTTT
- | TRBD1 | TRBJ1-5 | TRBV14 | CASSPRRTGPYSNQPQHF | TGTGCCAGCAGCCCGCGCCGGACAGGCCCTTATAGCAATCAGCCCCAGCATTTT
once | - | TRBJ1-2 | TRBV30 | CAWKTGLSNYGYTF | TGTGCCTGGAAAACAGGGCTATCTAACTATGGCTACACCTTC
- | TRBD1 | TRBJ1-2 | TRBV7-2 | CASSLGAGGTLWGYTF | TGTGCCAGCAGCTTAGGTGCAGGGGGTACCCTTTGGGGCTACACCTTC
- | TRBD2 | TRBJ2-5 | TRBV29-1 | CSVGLAGGAVGKTQYF | TGCAGCGTAGGACTAGCGGGGGGGGCTGTGGGAAAGACCCAGTACTTC
- | TRBD1 | TRBJ1-5 | TRBV27 | CASGRDSLSNQPQHF | TGTGCCAGCGGCCGGGACAGCCTTTCCAATCAGCCCCAGCATTTT
- | TRBD2 | TRBJ2-7 | TRBV5-1 | CASSLARTSGVLYEQYF | TGCGCCAGCAGCTTGGCCCGGACTAGCGGGGTGCTCTACGAGCAGTACTTC
- | - | TRBJ2-3 | TRBV24-1 | CATSAERYTDTQYF | TGTGCCACCAGTGCCGAGAGATACACAGATACGCAGTATTTT
- | - | TRBJ2-7 | TRBV9 | CASSVGSVAAYEQYF | TGTGCCAGCAGCGTGGGGTCAGTAGCGGCCTACGAGCAGTACTTC
- | TRBD1 | TRBJ1-3 | TRBV7-9 | CASRATGGVGNTIYF | TGTGCCAGCAGGGCGACAGGGGGCGTCGGGAACACCATATATTTT
- | TRBD1 | TRBJ2-4 | TRBV6-1 | CASSEEGAQFWNIQYF | TGTGCCAGCAGTGAAGAGGGGGCGCAGTTCTGGAACATTCAGTACTTC
once | TRBD2 | TRBJ2-4 | TRBV5-6 | CASLASGAQEYF | TGTGCCAGCCTGGCTAGCGGGGCCCAGGAGTACTTC
- | - | TRBJ2-2 | TRBV30 | CAWSHTGELFF | TGTGCCTGGAGTCATACCGGGGAGCTGTTTTTT
- | - | TRBJ1-6 | TRBV27 | CASSPHQGKRSSPLHF | TGTGCCAGCAGTCCGCATCAGGGGAAACGTAGCTCACCCCTCCACTTT
once | TRBD1 | TRBJ1-4 | TRBV15 | CATTLDRANEKLFF | TGTGCCACCACCTTGGACAGGGCTAATGAAAAACTGTTTTTT
- | - | TRBJ2-7 | TRBV18 | CASSPDGGISYEQYF | TGTGCCAGCTCACCTGACGGCGGGATTTCCTACGAGCAGTACTTC
- | TRBD2 | TRBJ2-1 | TRBV14 | CASSPRLAGAYEQFF | TGTGCCAGCAGCCCCCGACTAGCGGGAGCTTATGAGCAGTTCTTC